The 27 T cell receptor beta chains listed next were all sequenced from one sample in a study of T cell repertoires in cytomegalovirus infection. TCRdb passed the reads through MiXCR, listing each CDR3 protein once. The sample lists 110,000 to 150,000 distinct CDR3 sequences; approximately 30% were seen once. No antigen has been assigned to these receptors. The sequencing here drew on CD8+ T cells from cultured PBMCs, taken from culture after CMV antigen stimulation. Every receptor here comes from a human donor in good health (CMV status not recorded). Some clones in this sample may be carry-over from other donors' samples.

This clonotype was found many times. The V call is TRBV7-2, the J call TRBJ2-7; D unresolved. Trimming removed 3 bases at V and 5 bases at J, with 8 bases between. The CDR3 extends over 12 amino acids. Germline V CDR1 and CDR2: SGHTA, FQGNSA. The CDR3 region is CASSLGPDEQYF. Here the CDR3 DNA reads TGTGCCAGCAGCTTGGGCCCTGACGAGCAGTACTTC.

The chain couples TRBV29-1 to TRBJ2-3, with 7 positions matching TRBD1. CDR3 length equals 13 residues. V shed 6 bases and J 0 bases; nucleotides not matched to a gene: 3. In germline, CDR1 is SQVTM, CDR2 ANQGSEA. In DNA, the CDR3 is TGCAGCGTGATGGGACAGAGCACAGATACGCAGTATTTT. Translation gives CSVMGQSTDTQYF.

In its sample, this clonotype was seen once. This sequence joins TRBV4-3 and TRBJ2-7; a weak D match, TRBD2 (6 bases). This CDR3 region has 16 residues. V was cut by 0 bases and J by 0 bases, with 12 bases left in between. The germline CDR1 and CDR2 sequences are LGHNA and YSLEER. CDR3 sequence: CASSQETAGISYEQYF. The CDR3 DNA reads TGCGCCAGCAGCCAAGAAACCGCGGGGATCTCCTACGAGCAGTACTTC.

This clonotype was counted only a few times. V gene TRBV7-6 combines with J gene TRBJ2-7; D is undetermined. This CDR3 region has 13 residues. V shed 6 bases and J shed 1 base, with 10 bases lying between them. Germline V gives CDR1 SGHVS, CDR2 FNYEAQ. For the CDR3, the DNA is TGTGCCAGCAGACCCGACGGATCCTACGAGCAGTACTTC. It specifies CASRPDGSYEQYF.

This clonotype occurred many times. This chain joins TRBV27 and TRBJ1-2; D gene unclear. This CDR3 is 14 amino acids long. Germline assignment: CDR1 MNHEY and CDR2 SMNVEV (reference sequence). Trimming removed 5 bases at V and 5 bases at J, with 15 bases between. The CDR3 nucleotides read TGTGCCAGCAGTCCCGGGGTCCTTTCTTATGGCTACACCTTC. It encodes CASSPGVLSYGYTF.

The chain employs TRBV19 and TRBJ2-1; TRBD1 aligns across 10 bases. Losses at the gene ends were 3 bases for V and 4 bases for J; bases not matched to a gene: 6. CDR1 and CDR2 (germline): LNHDA, SQIVND (reference sequence). There are 16 residues in the CDR3. CDR3 bases: TGTGCCAGTAGTATCCCCACGGGACAGGGGTACAATGAGCAGTTCTTC. It codes for CASSIPTGQGYNEQFF. The full variable domain, in which reference TRBV19 and TRBJ2-1 provide the parts outside the CDR3, is DGGITQSPKYLFRKEGQNVTLSCEQNLNHDAMYWYRQDPGQGLRLIYYSQIVNDFQKGDIAEGYSVSREKKESFPLTVTSAQKNPTAFYLCASSIPTGQGYNEQFFGPGTRLTVL.

This clonotype was recorded at least ten times. This chain uses TRBV9 with TRBJ2-2, with D perhaps TRBD2 (6 bases). V dropped 4 bases and J dropped 0 bases, with 10 bases sitting between them. The CDR3 loop spans 15 amino acids. CDR1 and CDR2 from the germline V gene are SGDLS and YYNGEE. The chain's CDR3 is CASSHGGANTGELFF. The CDR3 DNA follows: TGTGCCAGCAGCCACGGAGGGGCGAACACCGGGGAGCTGTTTTTT. Full variable domain (outside the CDR3, taken from reference TRBV9 and TRBJ2-2): DSGVTQTPKHLITATGQRVTLRCSPRSGDLSVYWYQQSLDQGLQFLIQYYNGEERAKGNILERFSAQQFPDLHSELNLSSLELGDSALYFCASSHGGANTGELFFGEGSRLTVL.

This clonotype was found many times. V and J are TRBV7-6 and TRBJ2-7; 8 nucleotides match TRBD2. The CDR3 runs 15 residues. Per germline, CDR1 SGHVS and CDR2 FNYEAQ. V shed 5 bases and J 2 bases; nucleotides not matched to a gene: 8. CDR3 nucleotides: TGTGCCAGCAGCCCGGGAGGGACGGTCCCCTACGAGCAGTACTTC. Translating gives CASSPGGTVPYEQYF.

This clonotype was detected ten times or more. The rearrangement joins TRBV7-6 to TRBJ2-1; 10 nucleotides match TRBD1. V lost 1 base to trimming and J lost 9 bases; unmatched junction nucleotides: 12. The CDR3 length is 17 residues. Germline CDR1 and CDR2: SGHVS and FNYEAQ. The CDR3 nucleotides are TGTGCCAGCAGCTTAGAAACGGGGACAGGGGTTTTGGGTGAGCAGTTCTTC. As protein: CASSLETGTGVLGEQFF. Looking up the rest from reference TRBV7-6 and TRBJ2-1 gives the full variable domain: GAGVSQSPRYKVTKRGQDVALRCDPISGHVSLYWYRQALGQGPEFLTYFNYEAQQDKSGLPNDRFSAERPEGSISTLTIQRTEQRDSAMYRCASSLETGTGVLGEQFFGPGTRLTVL.

The chain recombines TRBV7-3 with TRBJ1-2; the match to TRBD1 covers 7 bases. V was pared by 5 bases and J by 6 bases, with 15 bases of the junction left unmatched. Germline V lookup: CDR1 SGHTA, CDR2 FQGTGA. The CDR3 length is 16 residues. The CDR3 spells CASSGNEGGAKNGYTF. The CDR3 coding sequence is TGTGCCAGCAGCGGTAACGAAGGGGGCGCCAAGAATGGCTACACCTTC.

With regard to this clonotype: Since a much larger clone is just one base distant, this may be a read error. The chain recombines TRBV12-3 or TRBV12-4 with TRBJ2-1; 7 nucleotides line up with TRBD1. The CDR3 contains 17 residues. The ends lost 6 bases at V and 0 bases at J; junction bases unmatched: 11. The CDR3 is CASSQGDSLSSYNEQFF. In DNA, the CDR3 is TGTGCCAGCAGCCAAGGGGACAGCCTCTCCTCCTACAATGAGCAGTTCTTC.

The chain links TRBV2 to TRBJ1-1; D perhaps matches TRBD1 (5 bases). CDR1 and CDR2 (germline): SNHLY, FYNNEI. The CDR3 is 13 residues long. The germline V and J ends were trimmed by 3 bases and 5 bases, with 10 bases remaining between them. For the CDR3, the DNA is TGTGCCAGCAGTGACCAGGGTACGACTGAAGCTTTCTTT. Amino acids: CASSDQGTTEAFF.

This chain connects TRBV4-1 to TRBJ1-2, with 7 bases matching TRBD1. The ends lost 2 bases at V and 5 bases at J; junction bases unmatched: 5. The CDR3 contains 14 residues. The germline CDR1 and CDR2 sequences are MGHRA and YSYEKL. Written as DNA, the CDR3 is TGCGCCAGCAGCCAACGGACAGGCACTTATGGCTACACCTTC. This encodes CASSQRTGTYGYTF.

The chain employs TRBV4-1 and TRBJ2-3; D ambiguous. This CDR3 has 14 amino acids. Germline V gene lookup returns CDR1 MGHRA and CDR2 YSYEKL. Trimming removed 6 bases from V and 2 bases from J, with 12 bases in between. For the CDR3, the DNA is TGCGCCAGCAGTCCAACAATTTACACAGATACGCAGTATTTT. Translated, it gives CASSPTIYTDTQYF.

The rearrangement links TRBV4-1 to TRBJ1-2, with D unresolved. In germline, CDR1 is MGHRA, CDR2 YSYEKL. The CDR3 consists of 18 residues. Trimming removed 3 bases at V and 0 bases at J, with 20 bases between. CDR3 nucleotide sequence: TGCGCCAGCAGCCATTCTCCCCCGGACGGAGAGACTAACTATGGCTACACCTTC. Translating gives CASSHSPPDGETNYGYTF.

This clonotype was observed many times. This sequence joins TRBV12-3 or TRBV12-4 and TRBJ1-2; tentative D call: TRBD1 (5 bases). The CDR3 covers 14 residues. The V and J ends lost 3 bases and 2 bases respectively, with 10 bases between them. DNA for the CDR3: TGTGCCAGCAGTTTGGGGGGGATCAACTATGGCTACACCTTC. This sequence encodes CASSLGGINYGYTF.

V gene TRBV27 combines with J gene TRBJ2-3; 12 nucleotides line up with TRBD1. Germline CDR1 and CDR2: MNHEY and SMNVEV (reference sequence). This CDR3 has 18 amino acids. With 4 bases clipped from V and 2 bases from J, the junction kept 10 bases outside the gene matches. CDR3 protein: CASSYHRDRGRITDTQYF. For the CDR3, the DNA is TGTGCCAGCAGTTACCACCGGGACAGGGGGCGCATCACAGATACGCAGTATTTT.

The rearrangement uses TRBV27 and TRBJ1-1, with 7 nucleotides matching TRBD1. J gave up 4 bases and V 2 bases, and 4 bases lay outside the gene matches. Germline CDR1 and CDR2: MNHEY and SMNVEV (reference sequence). There are 14 residues in the CDR3. CDR3 sequence (DNA): TGTGCCAGCAGTTTAAGGGAGGGGGCCACTGAAGCTTTCTTT. Its translation: CASSLREGATEAFF.

The genes are TRBV5-1 and TRBJ2-3; a possible D gene is TRBD1 (5 bases). CDR3 length equals 16 residues. The germline V gene encodes CDR1 SGHRS and CDR2 YFSETQ. V shed 4 bases and J shed 0 bases, with 15 bases lying between them. The CDR3 region has the DNA TGCGCCAGCAGCCCCTCTGCTGGGGCCAGCACAGATACGCAGTATTTT. Its translation is CASSPSAGASTDTQYF.

Worth noting for this clonotype: At one of its ends the junction is not consistent with the germline gene, which may arise from a read error. The gene calls are TRBV19 and TRBJ2-2; D is perhaps TRBD1 or TRBD2 (5 bases each). This CDR3 spans 14 amino acids. The germline CDR1 and CDR2 sequences are LNHDA and SQIVND (reference sequence). CDR3 nucleotide sequence: TGTGCCACTAGTCGGGGCGTCGGCACCGGGGAGCTGTTTTTT. This gives the protein CATSRGVGTGELFF.

This clonotype was picked up many times. The CDR3 reads CASSHGTGYTEAFF. The CDR3 DNA sequence: TGTGCCAGCAGTCACGGGACAGGGTACACTGAAGCTTTCTTT. V gene TRBV12-3 or TRBV12-4 combines with J gene TRBJ1-1; 9 nucleotides align to TRBD1. CDR3 length equals 14 residues. V lost 5 bases to trimming and J lost 3 bases; unmatched junction nucleotides: 4.

The sample holds a few counts of this clonotype. V is TRBV7-6 and J is TRBJ2-5; D is possibly TRBD1 or TRBD2 (5 bases each). Germline values: CDR1 SGHVS, CDR2 FNYEAQ. The CDR3 totals 13 residues. Deletions cut 0 bases from V and 7 bases from J, with 9 bases between. CDR3 in amino acids: CASSLAGDATQYF. The CDR3 coding sequence is TGTGCCAGCAGCTTAGCGGGGGATGCGACCCAGTACTTC. Full variable domain (remainder filled in from reference TRBV7-6 and TRBJ2-5): GAGVSQSPRYKVTKRGQDVALRCDPISGHVSLYWYRQALGQGPEFLTYFNYEAQQDKSGLPNDRFSAERPEGSISTLTIQRTEQRDSAMYRCASSLAGDATQYFGPGTRLLVL.

This clonotype was seen a few times. The V and J genes are TRBV28 and TRBJ2-3; D not certain. V was pared by 6 bases and J by 2 bases, with 12 bases between. This CDR3 spans 14 amino acids. Per germline, CDR1 MDHEN and CDR2 SYDVKM. CDR3 loop: CASSTALNTDTQYF. DNA for the CDR3: TGTGCCAGCAGCACAGCACTCAACACAGATACGCAGTATTTT.

The table lists this clonotype with a few counts. The V call is TRBV6-1, the J call TRBJ1-5, with 7 bases lining up with TRBD1. Germline-derived CDR1 and CDR2 are MNHNS and SASEGT. Trimming removed 2 bases from V and 6 bases from J; junction bases left unmatched: 4. This CDR3 region has 14 residues. CDR3 loop: CASSEPRGTQPQHF. The CDR3 nucleotides read TGTGCCAGCAGTGAACCCAGGGGGACTCAGCCCCAGCATTTT.

This clonotype has a single count. The chain combines TRBV20-1 with TRBJ2-7; 11 nucleotides match TRBD2. Per germline, CDR1 DFQATT and CDR2 SNEGSKA (reference sequence). After removal of 3 bases from V and 7 bases from J, the junction contained 17 bases not matched to a gene. This CDR3 is built from 17 residues. The CDR3 spells CSASPRLAGGFEGEQYF. For the CDR3, the DNA is TGCAGTGCTAGCCCCCGCTTAGCGGGGGGGTTCGAGGGGGAGCAGTACTTC.

This clonotype was observed at least ten times. V gene TRBV7-6 combines with J gene TRBJ1-6; TRBD1 might be the D (6 bases). Per the germline V gene, CDR1 is SGHVS and CDR2 is FNYEAQ. V gave up 5 bases and J gave up 9 bases, with 14 bases separating them. This CDR3 is built from 14 residues. The CDR3: CASSPGGRSSPLHF. CDR3 DNA: TGTGCCAGCAGCCCCGGGGGGCGGAGTTCACCCCTCCACTTT.

CDR3 in amino acids: CASSLNRGTEAFF. The CDR3 bases are TGTGCCAGCAGTTTAAACAGGGGTACTGAAGCTTTCTTT. The chain combines TRBV27 with TRBJ1-1; 7 bases line up with TRBD1. The CDR3 covers 13 residues. V dropped 2 bases and J dropped 5; count of bases not matched to a gene: 2. Germline V gives CDR1 MNHEY, CDR2 SMNVEV (reference sequence).